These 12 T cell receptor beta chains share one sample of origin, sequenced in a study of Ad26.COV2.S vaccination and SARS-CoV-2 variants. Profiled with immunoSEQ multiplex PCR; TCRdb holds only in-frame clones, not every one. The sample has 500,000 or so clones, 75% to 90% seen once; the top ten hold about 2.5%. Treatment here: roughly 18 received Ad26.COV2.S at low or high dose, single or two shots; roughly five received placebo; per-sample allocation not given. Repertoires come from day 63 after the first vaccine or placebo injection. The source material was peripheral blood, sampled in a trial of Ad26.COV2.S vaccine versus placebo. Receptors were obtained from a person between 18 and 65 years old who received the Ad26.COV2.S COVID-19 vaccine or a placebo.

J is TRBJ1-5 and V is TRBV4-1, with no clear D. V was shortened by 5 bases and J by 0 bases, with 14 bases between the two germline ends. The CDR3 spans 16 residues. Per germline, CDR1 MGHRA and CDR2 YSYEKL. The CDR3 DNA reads TGCGCCAGCAGCGCCCGGGCCACTTATAGCAATCAGCCCCAGCATTTT. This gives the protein CASSARATYSNQPQHF.

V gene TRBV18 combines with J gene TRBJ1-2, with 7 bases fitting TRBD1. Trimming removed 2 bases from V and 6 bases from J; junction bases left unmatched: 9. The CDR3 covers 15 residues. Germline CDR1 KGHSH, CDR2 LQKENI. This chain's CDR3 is CASSPNGGGSNGYTF. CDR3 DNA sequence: TGTGCCAGCTCACCAAATGGAGGGGGCTCTAATGGCTACACCTTC.

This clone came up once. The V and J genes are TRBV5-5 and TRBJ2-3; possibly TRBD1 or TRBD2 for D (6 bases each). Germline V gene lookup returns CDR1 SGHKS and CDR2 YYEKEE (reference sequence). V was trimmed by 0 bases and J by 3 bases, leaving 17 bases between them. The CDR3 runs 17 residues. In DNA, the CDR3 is TGTGCCAGCAGCTTGGCCTGGTCGGGGGCTTTGACAGATACGCAGTATTTT. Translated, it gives CASSLAWSGALTDTQYF.

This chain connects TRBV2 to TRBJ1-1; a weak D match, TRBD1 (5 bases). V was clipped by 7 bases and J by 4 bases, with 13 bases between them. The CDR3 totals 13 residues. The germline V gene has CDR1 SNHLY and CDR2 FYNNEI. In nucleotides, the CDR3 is TGTGCCAGCACCCGGGGACCGTTCACTGAAGCTTTCTTT. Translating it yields CASTRGPFTEAFF. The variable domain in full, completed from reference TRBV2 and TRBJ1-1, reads EPEVTQTPSHQVTQMGQEVILRCVPISNHLYFYWYRQILGQKVEFLVSFYNNEISEKSEIFDDQFSVERPDGSNFTLKIRSTKLEDSAMYFCASTRGPFTEAFFGQGTRLTVV.

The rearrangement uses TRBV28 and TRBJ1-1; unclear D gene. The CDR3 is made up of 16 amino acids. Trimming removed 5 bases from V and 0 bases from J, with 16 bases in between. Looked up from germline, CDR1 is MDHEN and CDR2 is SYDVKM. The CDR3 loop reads CASSAYSVGMNTEAFF. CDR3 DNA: TGTGCCAGCAGTGCATACAGTGTGGGCATGAACACTGAAGCTTTCTTT.

The CDR3 DNA is TGCGCCAGCAGCCAAGGCAGGAACTATGGCTACACCTTC. Its protein product is CASSQGRNYGYTF. The chain links TRBV4-3 to TRBJ1-2; D is unclear. This CDR3 spans 13 amino acids. Germline-derived CDR1 and CDR2 are LGHNA and YSLEER. Trimming shortened V by 1 base and J by 2 bases, and 5 bases separated the two germline ends.

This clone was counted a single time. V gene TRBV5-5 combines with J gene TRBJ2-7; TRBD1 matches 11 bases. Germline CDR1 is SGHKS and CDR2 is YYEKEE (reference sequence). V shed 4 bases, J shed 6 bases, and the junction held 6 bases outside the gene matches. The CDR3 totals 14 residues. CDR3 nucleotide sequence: TGTGCCAGCAGCGGATCAGGGACAGGGGGCGAGCAGTACGTC. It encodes CASSGSGTGGEQYV.

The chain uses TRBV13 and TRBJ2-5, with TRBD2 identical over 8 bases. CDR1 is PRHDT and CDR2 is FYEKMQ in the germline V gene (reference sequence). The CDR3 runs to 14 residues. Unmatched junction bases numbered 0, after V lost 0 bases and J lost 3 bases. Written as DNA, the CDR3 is TGTGCCAGCAGCTTAGGAGCGGGGGAAGAGACCCAGTACTTC. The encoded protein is CASSLGAGEETQYF.

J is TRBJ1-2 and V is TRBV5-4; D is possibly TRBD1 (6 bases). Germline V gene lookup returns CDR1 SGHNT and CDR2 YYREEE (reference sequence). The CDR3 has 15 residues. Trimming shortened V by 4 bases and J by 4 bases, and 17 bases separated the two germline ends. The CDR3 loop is CASSTTGKGSYGYTF. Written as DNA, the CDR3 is TGTGCCAGCAGCACCACAGGGAAGGGGAGCTATGGCTACACCTTC.

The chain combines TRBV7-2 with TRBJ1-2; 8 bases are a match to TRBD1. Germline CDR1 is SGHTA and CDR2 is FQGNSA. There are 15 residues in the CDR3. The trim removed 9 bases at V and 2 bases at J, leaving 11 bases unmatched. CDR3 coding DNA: TGTGCCAGTAATCTGCGGACAGGGAGAAACTATGGCTACACCTTC. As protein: CASNLRTGRNYGYTF. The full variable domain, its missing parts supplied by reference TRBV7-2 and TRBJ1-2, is GAGVSQSPSNKVTEKGKDVELRCDPISGHTALYWYRQSLGQGLEFLIYFQGNSAPDKSGLPSDRFSAERTGGSVSTLTIQRTQQEDSAVYLCASNLRTGRNYGYTFGSGTRLTVV.

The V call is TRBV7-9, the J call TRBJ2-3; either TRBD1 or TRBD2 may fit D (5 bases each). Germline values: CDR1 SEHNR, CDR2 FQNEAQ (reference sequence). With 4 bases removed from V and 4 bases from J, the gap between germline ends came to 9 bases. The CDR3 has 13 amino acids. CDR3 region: CASSWDGADTQYF. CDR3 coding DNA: TGTGCCAGCAGCTGGGACGGCGCAGATACGCAGTATTTT.

Here the CDR3 DNA reads TGTGCCAGCAGTCCTCGCCAGGGAATCTCTGGAAACACCATATATTTT. Amino acid sequence: CASSPRQGISGNTIYF. The chain uses TRBV21-1 and TRBJ1-3; TRBD1 is the table's D call, not checked against the DNA. TRBV21-1 is deemed a pseudogene. The CDR3 contains 16 residues.